Below, 27 T cell receptor beta chains from the same sample are listed, as sequenced in a study of a mutant IDH1 vaccine in newly diagnosed glioma. Time point meaning: baseline, week 1 (first vaccination visit). The sample's treatment: pre-vaccination baseline after standard-of-care therapy. The method was immunoSEQ multiplex PCR; TCRdb's version includes in-frame clones alone and lacks a portion of them. This table holds 15,000 to 20,000 clones, about 77% found once. This material consisted of PBMCs, taken from a glioma patient treated with radiotherapy, temozolomide or both. The receptor source for this set is a man aged 40-49 years with glioma.

This rearrangement joins TRBV7-2 to TRBJ1-1; 8 nucleotides agree with TRBD1. The germline V gene has CDR1 SGHTA and CDR2 FQGNSA. The CDR3 runs 13 residues. V gave up 2 bases and J gave up 11 bases; unmatched junction bases: 7. CDR3 region: CASSLRQGTRAFF. Written as DNA, the CDR3 is TGTGCCAGCAGCTTAAGACAGGGGACGAGGGCTTTCTTT.

This chain connects TRBV10-2 to TRBJ2-3, with a possible D match to TRBD2 (5 bases). The V end lost 0 bases, the J end lost 2 bases, and 9 bases lay between the germline ends. The CDR3 consists of 15 residues. Germline V lookup: CDR1 WSHSY, CDR2 SAAADI. DNA of the CDR3: TGCGCCAGCAGTGAGTCTCCGGGATACACAGATACGCAGTATTTT. Protein sequence: CASSESPGYTDTQYF.

The chain is built from TRBV7-2 and TRBJ2-7; D is undetermined. CDR3 length: 15 residues. Trimming left V 2 bases short and J 0 bases short, with 11 bases between. Germline V gives CDR1 SGHTA, CDR2 FQGNSA. CDR3: CASSLRALSSYEQYF. CDR3 DNA sequence: TGTGCCAGCAGCTTAAGGGCGTTAAGCTCCTACGAGCAGTACTTC.

This clone has just one count. The chain joins TRBV28 to TRBJ1-5; D is possibly TRBD1 (6 bases). The CDR3 is 15 amino acids. V was pared by 3 bases and J by 6 bases, with 15 bases between. The germline V gene has CDR1 MDHEN and CDR2 SYDVKM. The CDR3 DNA sequence: TGTGCCAGCAGTTTGTCCACGGGGGGCAGTCAGCCCCAGCATTTT. It is translated as CASSLSTGGSQPQHF. The full variable domain, completed using reference TRBV28 and TRBJ1-5, is DVKVTQSSRYLVKRTGEKVFLECVQDMDHENMFWYRQDPGLGLRLIYFSYDVKMKEKGDIPEGYSVSREKKERFSLILESASTNQTSMYLCASSLSTGGSQPQHFGDGTRLSIL.

This clone showed up just a few times. The chain links TRBV2 to TRBJ1-1; 7 bases match TRBD1. The V gene end was trimmed by 8 bases and the J gene end by 0 bases; junction bases not matched to a gene: 9. Per germline, CDR1 SNHLY and CDR2 FYNNEI. This CDR3 has 15 amino acids. The CDR3 coding sequence is TGTGCCAGCCCTGACAGGGAGGCCATGAACACTGAAGCTTTCTTT. Translation: CASPDREAMNTEAFF.

The rearrangement joins TRBV7-2 to TRBJ2-1; TRBD2 agrees at 10 bases. From germline, CDR1 is SGHTA and CDR2 FQGNSA. The CDR3 loop spans 14 amino acids. Trimming cost V 5 bases and J 8 bases; bases outside gene matches: 6. The CDR3 region is CASSTTGTSDEQFF. The CDR3 DNA sequence: TGTGCCAGCAGCACTACCGGGACTAGCGATGAGCAGTTCTTC.

The chain carries TRBV4-3 and TRBJ2-1; possibly TRBD1 for D (6 bases). From germline, CDR1 is LGHNA and CDR2 YSLEER. There are 14 residues in the CDR3. Trimming removed 1 base at V and 7 bases at J, with 11 bases between. CDR3 bases: TGCGCCAGCAGCCAAGGGGGGCGGGCGAATGAGCAGTTCTTC. This codes for CASSQGGRANEQFF.

The J gene is TRBJ2-3, the V gene TRBV27, with D tentatively TRBD1 (5 bases). Trimming pared 6 bases from V and 0 bases from J, leaving 7 bases between. This CDR3 region has 13 residues. Germline assignment: CDR1 MNHEY and CDR2 SMNVEV (reference sequence). CDR3 sequence reads: CASRRTSTDTQYF. The CDR3 nucleotides read TGTGCCAGCAGGCGGACAAGCACAGATACGCAGTATTTT.

Here the CDR3 DNA reads TGCGCCAGCAGCCTGACAGGGAGGGGTCAGCCCCAGCATTTT. It is translated as CASSLTGRGQPQHF. The V call is TRBV5-1, the J call TRBJ1-5, with 7 bases identical to TRBD1. The CDR3 has 14 residues. Germline V CDR1 and CDR2: SGHRS, YFSETQ. Trimming at V came to 4 bases and at J to 6 bases, leaving 7 bases not matched to a gene. The entire variable domain, with the rest obtained from reference TRBV5-1 and TRBJ1-5, is as follows: KAGVTQTPRYLIKTRGQQVTLSCSPISGHRSVSWYQQTPGQGLQFLFEYFSETQRNKGNFPGRFSGRQFSNSRSEMNVSTLELGDSALYLCASSLTGRGQPQHFGDGTRLSIL.

The CDR3 loop reads CASSPRKLDTSGANVLTF. The CDR3 coding sequence is TGTGCCAGCTCACCAAGAAAACTAGATACCTCTGGGGCCAACGTCCTGACTTTC. The chain has TRBV18 and TRBJ2-6; D may be TRBD2 (5 bases). V was clipped by 2 bases and J by 0 bases, with 14 bases between them. From germline, CDR1 is KGHSH and CDR2 LQKENI. CDR3 size: 18 residues.

The chain is built from TRBV19 and TRBJ1-3; no reliable D call. In germline, CDR1 is LNHDA, CDR2 SQIVND (reference sequence). This CDR3 is built from 15 residues. Trimming removed 3 bases from V and 0 bases from J, with 9 bases in between. The CDR3 loop reads CASSISALSGNTIYF. The DNA for the CDR3 is TGTGCCAGTAGTATTAGTGCCCTCTCTGGAAACACCATATATTTT.

This clone was recorded once. The rearrangement links TRBV19 to TRBJ1-3; weak D call: TRBD1 (5 bases). Germline V CDR1 and CDR2: LNHDA, SQIVND (reference sequence). The V end was cut by 1 base, the J end by 0 bases, with 7 bases between. This CDR3 has 15 residues. CDR3 sequence reads: CASSIGQGSGNTIYF. The CDR3 DNA sequence: TGTGCCAGTAGTATAGGTCAGGGCTCTGGAAACACCATATATTTT.

The chain uses TRBV5-1 and TRBJ2-1, with 11 nucleotides matching TRBD2. The CDR3 runs to 18 residues. Germline V gene lookup returns CDR1 SGHRS and CDR2 YFSETQ. Trimming removed 4 bases from V and 0 bases from J; junction bases left unmatched: 9. The CDR3 DNA follows: TGCGCCAGCAGCCTGGGACTAGCGGTCAAAAGCTCCTACAATGAGCAGTTCTTC. This codes for CASSLGLAVKSSYNEQFF.

This sequence joins TRBV11-2 and TRBJ2-1; 9 nucleotides line up with TRBD2. Looked up from germline, CDR1 is SGHAT and CDR2 is FQNNGV. J was trimmed by 5 bases and V by 5 bases; bases with no gene match: 7. This CDR3 is 15 amino acids long. The CDR3 loop is CASSLRTSEHNEQFF. In DNA, the CDR3 is TGTGCCAGCAGCCTCCGGACTAGCGAGCACAATGAGCAGTTCTTC.

The rearrangement joins TRBV7-2 to TRBJ2-7, with 7 nucleotides matching TRBD1. The CDR3 runs to 14 residues. CDR1 is SGHTA and CDR2 is FQGNSA in the germline V gene. Germline trimming cut 3 bases from V and 4 bases from J; bases unmatched to any gene: 6. The CDR3 region is CASSLRGQNYEQYF. In nucleotides, the CDR3 is TGTGCCAGCAGCTTGAGGGGACAGAATTACGAGCAGTACTTC.

CDR3 protein: CASSLGEDYEQYF. The DNA of the CDR3 is TGTGCCAGTAGTTTAGGGGAAGACTACGAGCAGTACTTC. The rearrangement links TRBV19 to TRBJ2-7, with D tentatively TRBD1 (5 bases). V lost 5 bases and J 3 bases, leaving 11 bases between the germline ends. From germline, CDR1 is LNHDA and CDR2 SQIVND (reference sequence). The CDR3 spans 13 residues. The variable domain in full, completed from reference TRBV19 and TRBJ2-7, reads DGGITQSPKYLFRKEGQNVTLSCEQNLNHDAMYWYRQDPGQGLRLIYYSQIVNDFQKGDIAEGYSVSREKKESFPLTVTSAQKNPTAFYLCASSLGEDYEQYFGPGTRLTVT.

The genes are TRBV10-3 and TRBJ2-1; 14 bases are a match to TRBD2. Germline CDR1 ENHRY, CDR2 SYGVKD. V was pared by 1 base and J by 9 bases, with 5 bases of the junction left unmatched. This CDR3 comprises 16 residues. The CDR3 nucleotides are TGTGCCATCAGTGAGTGGGGGACTAGCGGGAGAACTGAGCAGTTCTTC. Its protein product is CAISEWGTSGRTEQFF.

The rearrangement links TRBV25-1 to TRBJ2-5, with D tentatively TRBD1 (5 bases). CDR1 is MGHDK, CDR2 SYGVNS, per germline. Trimming cost V 4 bases and J 7 bases, with 7 bases left between them. CDR3 length: 11 residues. The DNA of the CDR3 is TGTGCCAGCAGTGGGGGCCGGACCCAGTACTTC. This codes for CASSGGRTQYF.

This chain joins TRBV6-1 and TRBJ1-5; D unclear. Germline CDR1 is MNHNS and CDR2 is SASEGT. V was shortened by 11 bases and J by 1 base, with 12 bases between the two germline ends. The CDR3 spans 13 residues. The CDR3, as DNA: TGTGCCTGCAAGGATGACAGCAATCAGCCCCAGCATTTT. Amino acid sequence: CACKDDSNQPQHF.

V gene TRBV2 combines with J gene TRBJ2-7; 7 positions match TRBD2. This CDR3 contains 19 residues. V lost 2 bases to trimming and J lost 3 bases; unmatched junction nucleotides: 19. The germline gives CDR1 SNHLY, CDR2 FYNNEI. As DNA, the CDR3 is TGTGCCAGCAGTGAACGGCAGGGTACGGCGACTAGCCTCCGCTACGAGCAGTACGTC. Its translation is CASSERQGTATSLRYEQYV.

The chain combines TRBV7-9 with TRBJ2-5; unclear D gene. Germline V gene lookup returns CDR1 SEHNR and CDR2 FQNEAQ (reference sequence). V lost 1 base and J lost 2, with 8 bases in between. This CDR3 is built from 14 residues. CDR3 region: CASSLVSVQETQYF. In DNA, the CDR3 is TGTGCCAGCAGCTTAGTTTCGGTACAAGAGACCCAGTACTTC. The whole variable domain, filled in from reference TRBV7-9 and TRBJ2-5, reads DTGVSQNPRHKITKRGQNVTFRCDPISEHNRLYWYRQTLGQGPEFLTYFQNEAQLEKSRLLSDRFSAERPKGSFSTLEIQRTEQGDSAMYLCASSLVSVQETQYFGPGTRLLVL.

This clone occurred a few times. The chain is built from TRBV19 and TRBJ1-1, with D perhaps matching TRBD1 (5 bases). V lost 3 bases, J lost 6 bases, and 14 bases lay in between. CDR1 LNHDA and CDR2 SQIVND come from the germline V gene (reference sequence). The CDR3 consists of 14 residues. The chain's CDR3 is CASSMGGEVAEAFF. The DNA for the CDR3 is TGTGCCAGTAGTATGGGAGGGGAGGTGGCTGAAGCTTTCTTT.

This sequence joins TRBV5-6 and TRBJ1-1, with a possible D match to TRBD1 (5 bases). The V and J ends lost 4 bases and 5 bases respectively, with 24 bases between them. This CDR3 has 17 amino acids. The germline V gene encodes CDR1 SGHDT and CDR2 YYEEEE. CDR3 sequence reads: CASSREGISASVTEAFF. DNA of the CDR3: TGTGCCAGCAGCCGGGAGGGGATAAGCGCCTCGGTGACTGAAGCTTTCTTT.

This chain links TRBV27 with TRBJ2-7; 7 nucleotides line up with TRBD2. Trimming at V came to 5 bases and at J to 2 bases, leaving 15 bases not matched to a gene. This CDR3 comprises 17 residues. The germline V gene has CDR1 MNHEY and CDR2 SMNVEV (reference sequence). In DNA, the CDR3 is TGTGCCAGCAGTAAAGGGGTGGGGGGGGTATACGCCTACGAGCAGTACTTC. As protein: CASSKGVGGVYAYEQYF.

As DNA, the CDR3 is TGTGCCAGTAGTCACCCTCGACTAGCGGGAGGGCCTAGGGGCGCAGATACGCAGTATTTT. This sequence encodes CASSHPRLAGGPRGADTQYF. J is TRBJ2-3 and V is TRBV19; 14 nucleotides agree with TRBD2. CDR3 length: 20 residues. Germline-derived CDR1 and CDR2 are LNHDA and SQIVND (reference sequence). J was trimmed by 4 bases and V by 5 bases; bases with no gene match: 17.

The J gene is TRBJ1-1, the V gene TRBV2; tentatively, D is TRBD1 (5 bases). Per the germline V gene, CDR1 is SNHLY and CDR2 is FYNNEI. V gave up 7 bases and J gave up 7 bases, with 22 bases separating them. CDR3 length: 15 residues. The CDR3, as DNA: TGTGCCAGCACAGGGAATTGGCGGGGCGCGGGTGAAGCTTTCTTT. Protein product: CASTGNWRGAGEAFF.

The rearrangement links TRBV7-9 to TRBJ2-7, with D possibly matching TRBD2 (6 bases). Germline CDR1 reads SEHNR; CDR2 reads FQNEAQ (reference sequence). There are 16 residues in the CDR3. The V gene lost 5 bases and the J gene lost 5 bases, with 22 bases spanning the gap. The CDR3 sequence is CASSPGPMDGGDEQYF. CDR3 sequence (DNA): TGTGCCAGCAGCCCAGGACCAATGGACGGGGGAGACGAGCAGTACTTC.